The subject of this entry is one T cell receptor beta chain. Sorting defined conventional CD4 T cells as CD4+CD127+. The germline V gene encodes CDR1 KGHSH and CDR2 LQKENI. This CDR3 has 15 residues. Trimming removed 2 bases from V and 1 base from J, with 10 bases in between. This entry belongs to a study of B cell selection in AIRE deficiency. Profiled with immunoSEQ multiplex PCR; TCRdb holds only in-frame clones, not every one. The data hold more than 25,000 clones, with roughly 95% observed a single time. The source of this sequence is a human donor in good health. Sequencing used CD4+CD127+ conventional T cells sorted from PBMCs. The gene calls are TRBV18 and TRBJ2-3, with D perhaps given as TRBD1 or TRBD2 (6 bases each). CDR3 protein: CASSPSGGRTDTQYF. For the CDR3, the DNA is TGTGCCAGCTCACCATCTGGGGGGCGCACAGATACGCAGTATTTT.